This T cell receptor beta chain was sequenced in a study of blood T cells in healthy people across ages. The wider study: About one barcoded beta molecule per two T cells was the capture yield of template switching.

Study-level results: Observed TCR beta diversity showed a strong correlation with the percentage of naive T cells as measured by flow cytometry.

A J-beta primer mix and a sample-barcoded 5' primer were used in a second PCR of about 6 to 12 cycles. MiXCR, run by TCRdb on the 5' RACE reads, gives a single entry per CDR3 protein. The top ten hold more than 35% of the sample, which has around 690,000 distinct CDR3 sequences, 58% seen once. A few counts support this clonotype. What it recognizes is unknown. Germline assignment: CDR1 SGHRS and CDR2 YFSETQ. The CDR3 covers 14 residues. V lost 0 bases and J lost 5, with 11 bases in between. This TCR was recovered from a man aged 55 to 70 in good health. Sequencing used blood. This chain connects TRBV5-1 to TRBJ1-1; no firm D call. The CDR3 DNA reads as TGCGCCAGCAGCTTGGCGGCGGCGAGGACTGAAGCTTTCTTT. Translating gives CASSLAAARTEAFF.